This T cell receptor (beta chain) comes out of a study of blood T cell repertoires in COVID-19. TCRdb's copy holds only in-frame clones and misses some; the assay was immunoSEQ multiplex PCR. Found here are 200,000 to 250,000 clones, 88% of them singletons; the top ten hold less than 3.5%. The receptor comes from a woman aged 60-75 years with acute or convalescent COVID-19. The sequenced material came from peripheral blood.

Here the CDR3 reads CARSMQRRDYGYTF. CDR3 nucleotide sequence: TGTGCCAGAAGCATGCAGCGTCGTGACTATGGCTACACCTTC. The rearrangement links TRBV7-5 to TRBJ1-2. TRBV7-5 is shown as a pseudogene. This CDR3 comprises 14 residues.